Listed here are 16 T cell receptor beta chains from one sample, sequenced in a study of a mutant IDH1 vaccine in newly diagnosed glioma. Stated time point: baseline, week 1 (first vaccination visit). The treatment: pre-vaccination baseline after standard-of-care therapy. Assay used: immunoSEQ multiplex PCR; TCRdb lists only in-frame clones, some missing. The profile shows about 50,000 clones, approximately 90% of them singletons. Material: PBMCs, obtained from a glioma patient treated with radiotherapy, temozolomide or both. The receptors were sampled from a man aged 40-50 years with glioma.

The chain recombines TRBV5-1 with TRBJ2-5; 8 bases map to TRBD2. CDR1 and CDR2 (germline): SGHRS, YFSETQ. The CDR3 is 17 amino acids. The junction had 15 bases not matched to a gene; V was cut back by 4 bases and J by 4 bases. CDR3 sequence: CASSLAALGRGGETQYF. The CDR3 DNA is TGCGCCAGCAGCCTCGCGGCGTTGGGCCGGGGGGGAGAGACCCAGTACTTC.

The gene calls are TRBV27 and TRBJ1-2; D possibly corresponds to TRBD1 (5 bases). The CDR3 contains 13 residues. Germline V gene lookup returns CDR1 MNHEY and CDR2 SMNVEV (reference sequence). Trimming pared 3 bases from V and 7 bases from J, leaving 12 bases between. The CDR3 sequence: CASSFWDVSGYTF. The CDR3 DNA is TGTGCCAGCAGTTTTTGGGACGTGAGTGGCTACACCTTC.

This clone was counted once. The gene calls are TRBV4-1 and TRBJ2-7, with a possible D match to TRBD2 (6 bases). This CDR3 contains 18 residues. CDR1 is MGHRA, CDR2 YSYEKL, per germline. The V gene lost 0 bases and the J gene lost 0 bases, with 18 bases spanning the gap. The CDR3 nucleotides read TGCGCCAGCAGCCAAGACGGATACAGCGGGCAAACCTCCTACGAGCAGTACTTC. Residues: CASSQDGYSGQTSYEQYF.

This chain uses TRBV5-1 with TRBJ2-5; TRBD2 aligns across 15 bases. The V and J ends lost 4 bases and 4 bases, in that order; junction bases with no gene match: 8. Per germline, CDR1 SGHRS and CDR2 YFSETQ. This CDR3 has 17 residues. Written as DNA, the CDR3 is TGCGCCAGCAGCCCCGGACTAGCGGGAGGGCCCGGAGAGACCCAGTACTTC. Amino acid sequence: CASSPGLAGGPGETQYF.

The rearrangement uses TRBV19 and TRBJ2-1; D not certain. The CDR3 totals 15 residues. Germline V gene lookup returns CDR1 LNHDA and CDR2 SQIVND (reference sequence). V dropped 6 bases and J dropped 2 bases, with 14 bases sitting between them. The CDR3 DNA reads TGTGCCAGTAGCCTGGTCCAGACCGCCTACAATGAGCAGTTCTTC. This translates into CASSLVQTAYNEQFF.

V is TRBV5-6 and J is TRBJ2-7; 14 bases line up with TRBD2. The germline CDR1 and CDR2 sequences are SGHDT and YYEEEE. The CDR3 contains 15 residues. Trimming took 4 bases from V and 5 from J; bases not matched to a gene: 5. DNA for the CDR3: TGTGCCAGCAGCAATCCGGGACTAGCGGGAGACGAGCAGTACTTC. Translation: CASSNPGLAGDEQYF.

This clone is a singleton in its sample. J is TRBJ2-1 and V is TRBV2; D is possibly TRBD1 (6 bases). Germline CDR1 SNHLY, CDR2 FYNNEI. V was clipped by 8 bases and J by 4 bases, with 18 bases between them. The CDR3 has 15 amino acids. Here the CDR3 reads CASQSQGLGYNEQFF. The CDR3 DNA is TGTGCCAGCCAGTCTCAGGGGCTAGGGTACAATGAGCAGTTCTTC.

The chain carries TRBV7-2 and TRBJ2-2; 9 bases line up with TRBD1. Germline V gene lookup returns CDR1 SGHTA and CDR2 FQGNSA. V dropped 5 bases and J dropped 6; count of bases not matched to a gene: 13. The CDR3 is made up of 17 amino acids. CDR3 sequence: CASSPSTTGGFAGELFF. CDR3 bases: TGTGCCAGCAGCCCATCGACCACAGGGGGCTTCGCCGGGGAGCTGTTTTTT.

The chain uses TRBV6-1 and TRBJ2-5, with 9 bases aligning to TRBD1. Germline CDR1 reads MNHNS; CDR2 reads SASEGT. The V and J ends lost 6 bases and 2 bases, in that order; junction bases with no gene match: 4. The CDR3 extends over 14 amino acids. DNA for the CDR3: TGTGCCAGCAGGAGGGACAGGGCACAAGAGACCCAGTACTTC. Amino acids: CASRRDRAQETQYF.

Only a few counts were recorded for this clone. This sequence joins TRBV15 and TRBJ2-7; the D gene is possibly TRBD2 (6 bases). Germline CDR1 is LNHNV and CDR2 is YYDKDF (reference sequence). This CDR3 has 17 residues. V was clipped by 0 bases and J by 4 bases, with 19 bases between them. The CDR3 coding sequence is TGTGCCACCAGCAGAGAGTGGGCGGGAAGAGATACTTACGAGCAGTACTTC. Translation: CATSREWAGRDTYEQYF.

The chain carries TRBV4-1 and TRBJ2-6; D is unresolved. The CDR3 length is 17 residues. V dropped 4 bases and J dropped 1 base, with 14 bases sitting between them. Germline V gives CDR1 MGHRA, CDR2 YSYEKL. CDR3 protein: CASSPSPVSSGANVLTF. In DNA, the CDR3 is TGCGCCAGCAGCCCAAGCCCAGTGTCTTCTGGGGCCAACGTCCTGACTTTC.

The V gene is TRBV7-2, the J gene TRBJ2-3; D is undetermined. V was clipped by 4 bases and J by 3 bases, with 11 bases between them. Germline V gives CDR1 SGHTA, CDR2 FQGNSA. The CDR3 runs to 14 residues. CDR3 coding DNA: TGTGCCAGCAGCTCCCGGTATCTTACAGATACGCAGTATTTT. Translation gives CASSSRYLTDTQYF.

The chain carries TRBV7-3 and TRBJ1-1; tentatively, D is TRBD1 (6 bases). V was pared by 5 bases and J by 1 base, with 8 bases between. The CDR3 spans 13 residues. Germline V gene sequence: CDR1 SGHTA, CDR2 FQGTGA. In nucleotides, the CDR3 is TGTGCCAGCAGCGTACAGGGGAACACTGAAGCTTTCTTT. Its translation: CASSVQGNTEAFF.

DNA of the CDR3: TGTGCCAGCATCTGGTTGGGGGGTGGGAGGGCCTCCGAGACCCAGTACTTC. This translates into CASIWLGGGRASETQYF. J is TRBJ2-5 and V is TRBV7-7; TRBD2 matches 7 bases. The CDR3 runs to 17 residues. In germline, CDR1 is SSHAT, CDR2 FNYEAQ (reference sequence). After removal of 7 bases from V and 5 bases from J, the junction contained 19 bases not matched to a gene.

This chain links TRBV11-2 with TRBJ1-5; D gene unclear. V was pared by 6 bases and J by 6 bases, with 9 bases between. The CDR3 contains 12 residues. Germline V CDR1 and CDR2: SGHAT, FQNNGV. CDR3: CASSTRGQPQHF. In nucleotides, the CDR3 is TGTGCCAGCAGTACTAGAGGTCAGCCCCAGCATTTT.

CDR3 sequence (DNA): TGTGCCAGCAGCCCTAAAAGGCGGCTCCAAGAGACCCAGTACTTC. This translates into CASSPKRRLQETQYF. The genes are TRBV7-9 and TRBJ2-5, with D unclear. The germline V gene encodes CDR1 SEHNR and CDR2 FQNEAQ (reference sequence). The CDR3 runs to 15 residues. V was trimmed by 5 bases and J by 1 base, leaving 14 bases between them.